A selection of T cell receptor beta chains follows, all from one sample in a study of shared clonotypes between healthy human individuals. Profiled with immunoSEQ multiplex PCR; TCRdb holds only in-frame clones, not every one. The repertoire holds 2,500,000 or so clones, with around 93% as singletons. The sequenced sample consisted of naive CD4+ T cells from PBMCs. The receptors come from a man aged 18 to 29 in good health. Some clones in this sample may be carry-over from other donors' samples. The CDR3 runs from the conserved cysteine through the conserved F or W. The D gene is left open where the match is weak. Some rows mark clone size as missing; the rest say once, few, many or name a class of expanded clone.

clone_size: once; j_call: TRBJ1-3; d_call: NA; v_call: TRBV5-6; cdr3_aa: CASSLAPGSGNTIYF; cdr3_nt: TGTGCCAGCAGCTTGGCGCCAGGCTCTGGAAACACCATATATTTT
clone_size: NA; j_call: TRBJ2-3; d_call: NA; v_call: TRBV7-9; cdr3_aa: CASSWNRVSGRTDTQYF; cdr3_nt: TGTGCCAGCAGCTGGAATCGTGTGAGCGGCCGAACAGATACGCAGTATTTT
clone_size: NA; j_call: TRBJ2-7; d_call: TRBD1; v_call: TRBV4-2; cdr3_aa: CASSLDWTGRYEQYF; cdr3_nt: TGTGCCAGCAGCCTAGACTGGACAGGGCGCTACGAGCAGTACTTC
clone_size: NA; j_call: TRBJ2-4; d_call: NA; v_call: TRBV29-1; cdr3_aa: CSVEEGAKNIQYF; cdr3_nt: TGCAGCGTTGAAGAGGGGGCCAAAAACATTCAGTACTTC
clone_size: NA; j_call: TRBJ2-7; d_call: TRBD1; v_call: TRBV2; cdr3_aa: CASSYGQGTSYEQYF; cdr3_nt: TGTGCCAGCAGTTACGGACAGGGTACGTCCTACGAGCAGTACTTC
clone_size: NA; j_call: TRBJ2-3; d_call: NA; v_call: TRBV5-4; cdr3_aa: CASSLITDTQYF; cdr3_nt: TGTGCCAGCAGCTTGATAACAGATACGCAGTATTTT
clone_size: NA; j_call: TRBJ1-1; d_call: NA; v_call: TRBV28; cdr3_aa: CASSLTTPGTEAFF; cdr3_nt: TGTGCCAGCAGTTTAACCACACCAGGGACTGAAGCTTTCTTT
clone_size: NA; j_call: TRBJ1-1; d_call: NA; v_call: TRBV19; cdr3_aa: CASTWGMNTEAFF; cdr3_nt: TGTGCCAGTACGTGGGGCATGAACACTGAAGCTTTCTTT
clone_size: NA; j_call: TRBJ2-2; d_call: TRBD2; v_call: TRBV18; cdr3_aa: CASSKFSGTNTGELFF; cdr3_nt: TGTGCCAGCTCAAAGTTTAGCGGGACTAACACCGGGGAGCTGTTTTTT
clone_size: NA; j_call: TRBJ1-3; d_call: TRBD1; v_call: TRBV10-3; cdr3_aa: CAISESPQGVKYF; cdr3_nt: TGTGCCATCAGTGAGTCCCCCCAGGGGGTTAAGTATTTT
clone_size: NA; j_call: TRBJ2-5; d_call: NA; v_call: TRBV5-4; cdr3_aa: CASSFQARGEETQYF; cdr3_nt: TGTGCCAGCAGCTTTCAGGCAAGGGGGGAAGAGACCCAGTACTTC
clone_size: NA; j_call: TRBJ2-5; d_call: NA; v_call: TRBV15; cdr3_aa: CATSRGGDRVETQYF; cdr3_nt: TGTGCCACCAGCAGAGGGGGGGATCGGGTAGAGACCCAGTACTTC
clone_size: NA; j_call: TRBJ1-2; d_call: NA; v_call: TRBV5-1; cdr3_aa: CASSLAVGGAGNYGYTF; cdr3_nt: TGCGCCAGCAGCTTGGCAGTCGGGGGGGCCGGTAACTATGGCTACACCTTC
clone_size: NA; j_call: TRBJ1-2; d_call: TRBD1; v_call: TRBV28; cdr3_aa: CASSLSGTGAMIYGYTF; cdr3_nt: TGTGCCAGCAGCCTTAGCGGGACAGGGGCCATGATATATGGCTACACCTTC
clone_size: once; j_call: TRBJ1-5; d_call: NA; v_call: TRBV28; cdr3_aa: CASILSGSGNQPQHF; cdr3_nt: TGTGCCAGCATCCTCTCGGGTAGTGGCAATCAGCCCCAGCATTTT
clone_size: NA; j_call: TRBJ2-7; d_call: TRBD2; v_call: TRBV4-1; cdr3_aa: CASSQDLTSSYEQYF; cdr3_nt: TGCGCCAGCAGCCAAGATCTGACTAGCAGCTACGAGCAGTACTTC
clone_size: NA; j_call: TRBJ1-1; d_call: NA; v_call: TRBV11-2; cdr3_aa: CASSLETVNTEAFF; cdr3_nt: TGTGCCAGCAGCTTGGAGACAGTGAACACTGAAGCTTTCTTT
clone_size: once; j_call: TRBJ1-1; d_call: TRBD1; v_call: TRBV7-8; cdr3_aa: CASSHRGLDTEAFF; cdr3_nt: TGTGCCAGCAGCCACAGGGGGTTAGACACTGAAGCTTTCTTT
clone_size: NA; j_call: TRBJ1-1; d_call: NA; v_call: TRBV28; cdr3_aa: CASSLSSFEAFF; cdr3_nt: TGTGCCAGCAGTTTATCGAGTTTTGAAGCTTTCTTT
clone_size: NA; j_call: TRBJ1-5; d_call: NA; v_call: TRBV11-2; cdr3_aa: CASSPGRADQPQHF; cdr3_nt: TGTGCCAGCAGCCCCGGGCGGGCGGATCAGCCCCAGCATTTT
clone_size: NA; j_call: TRBJ2-1; d_call: NA; v_call: TRBV7-9; cdr3_aa: CASSQRGRGSYNEQFF; cdr3_nt: TGTGCCAGCAGCCAGAGGGGCCGGGGGAGCTACAATGAGCAGTTCTTC
clone_size: once; j_call: TRBJ1-1; d_call: NA; v_call: TRBV7-9; cdr3_aa: CASSYRDGITEAFF; cdr3_nt: TGTGCCAGCAGCTATCGGGACGGGATCACTGAAGCTTTCTTT
clone_size: NA; j_call: TRBJ2-7; d_call: TRBD2; v_call: TRBV18; cdr3_aa: CASSPIAGVGYEQYF; cdr3_nt: TGTGCCAGCTCACCTATAGCGGGAGTTGGGTACGAGCAGTACTTC
clone_size: once; j_call: TRBJ2-7; d_call: NA; v_call: TRBV30; cdr3_aa: CAWSEEGVDEQYF; cdr3_nt: TGTGCCTGGAGTGAGGAGGGGGTCGACGAGCAGTACTTC
clone_size: NA; j_call: TRBJ2-1; d_call: TRBD2; v_call: TRBV7-2; cdr3_aa: CASSLAATSGVYNEQFF; cdr3_nt: TGTGCCAGCAGCTTAGCTGCGACTAGCGGAGTTTACAATGAGCAGTTCTTC
clone_size: NA; j_call: TRBJ1-3; d_call: NA; v_call: TRBV7-8; cdr3_aa: CASSLAAVSGNTIYF; cdr3_nt: TGTGCCAGCAGCTTAGCGGCAGTCTCTGGAAACACCATATATTTT
clone_size: few; j_call: TRBJ1-3; d_call: NA; v_call: TRBV29-1; cdr3_aa: CSVEDTNGGLDF; cdr3_nt: TGCAGCGTTGAAGATACCAACGGGGGATTGGATTTT
clone_size: NA; j_call: TRBJ2-5; d_call: NA; v_call: TRBV2; cdr3_aa: CASSTHQETQYF; cdr3_nt: TGTGCCAGCTCCACGCACCAAGAGACCCAGTACTTC
clone_size: NA; j_call: TRBJ2-3; d_call: TRBD1; v_call: TRBV5-1; cdr3_aa: CASSPGQGAPTDTQYF; cdr3_nt: TGCGCCAGCAGTCCTGGGCAGGGGGCGCCCACAGATACGCAGTATTTT
clone_size: NA; j_call: TRBJ2-7; d_call: TRBD1; v_call: TRBV4-1; cdr3_aa: CASSRPGQGIEQYF; cdr3_nt: TGCGCCAGCAGCCGCCCGGGACAGGGTATCGAGCAGTACTTC
clone_size: NA; j_call: TRBJ2-2; d_call: TRBD2; v_call: TRBV7-8; cdr3_aa: CASSARVPTRTSGRVNTGELFF; cdr3_nt: TGTGCCAGCAGCGCCCGGGTCCCAACTAGGACTAGCGGGAGGGTGAACACCGGGGAGCTGTTTTTT
clone_size: NA; j_call: TRBJ2-1; d_call: TRBD2; v_call: TRBV2; cdr3_aa: CASRASGLYNEQFF; cdr3_nt: TGTGCCAGCAGGGCTAGCGGGCTTTACAATGAGCAGTTCTTC
clone_size: NA; j_call: TRBJ2-1; d_call: NA; v_call: TRBV2; cdr3_aa: CASRSTAYNEQFF; cdr3_nt: TGTGCCAGCAGATCGACAGCATACAATGAGCAGTTCTTC
clone_size: few; j_call: TRBJ1-2; d_call: NA; v_call: TRBV20-1; cdr3_aa: CSAGTNYGYTF; cdr3_nt: TGCAGTGCTGGGACTAACTATGGCTACACCTTC
clone_size: NA; j_call: TRBJ2-3; d_call: TRBD2; v_call: TRBV7-6; cdr3_aa: CASSQRLAASTDTQYF; cdr3_nt: TGTGCCAGCAGCCAACGACTAGCGGCCAGCACAGATACGCAGTATTTT
clone_size: NA; j_call: TRBJ2-2; d_call: TRBD1; v_call: TRBV29-1; cdr3_aa: CSVDGRGPDTGELFF; cdr3_nt: TGCAGCGTTGATGGTAGGGGGCCCGACACCGGGGAGCTGTTTTTT
clone_size: NA; j_call: TRBJ1-5; d_call: NA; v_call: TRBV9; cdr3_aa: CASSVWADSDQPQHF; cdr3_nt: TGTGCCAGCAGCGTATGGGCGGACTCGGATCAGCCCCAGCATTTT
clone_size: NA; j_call: TRBJ2-3; d_call: NA; v_call: TRBV9; cdr3_aa: CASSVAASQTDTQYF; cdr3_nt: TGTGCCAGCAGCGTAGCTGCTAGCCAAACAGATACGCAGTATTTT
clone_size: NA; j_call: TRBJ2-7; d_call: TRBD2; v_call: TRBV5-1; cdr3_aa: CASSLRLAGHYEQYF; cdr3_nt: TGCGCCAGCAGCCTCCGTCTAGCGGGACACTACGAGCAGTACTTC
clone_size: few; j_call: TRBJ1-2; d_call: TRBD1; v_call: TRBV6-1; cdr3_aa: CASRIYLTGEGYTF; cdr3_nt: TGTGCCAGCAGGATTTACTTGACAGGGGAAGGCTACACCTTC
clone_size: NA; j_call: TRBJ1-5; d_call: NA; v_call: TRBV2; cdr3_aa: CASSERGRNQPQHF; cdr3_nt: TGTGCCAGCAGTGAACGGGGGCGCAATCAGCCCCAGCATTTT
clone_size: NA; j_call: TRBJ2-7; d_call: NA; v_call: TRBV21-1; cdr3_aa: CASSKDGRSPYEQYF; cdr3_nt: TGTGCCAGCAGCAAAGATGGAAGGTCCCCCTACGAGCAGTACTTC
clone_size: NA; j_call: TRBJ1-5; d_call: NA; v_call: TRBV2; cdr3_aa: CASSYKRASNQPQHF; cdr3_nt: TGTGCCAGCAGTTATAAACGAGCAAGCAATCAGCCCCAGCATTTT
clone_size: NA; j_call: TRBJ2-1; d_call: NA; v_call: TRBV4-1; cdr3_aa: CASSHPPDGKGQFF; cdr3_nt: TGCGCCAGCAGCCACCCTCCGGACGGAAAAGGGCAGTTCTTC
clone_size: NA; j_call: TRBJ2-1; d_call: NA; v_call: TRBV6-4; cdr3_aa: CASSEGRAPYNEQFF; cdr3_nt: TGTGCCAGCAGTGAGGGCAGGGCGCCCTACAATGAGCAGTTCTTC
clone_size: NA; j_call: TRBJ2-1; d_call: NA; v_call: TRBV14; cdr3_aa: CASSLSGDNEQFF; cdr3_nt: TGTGCCAGCAGTCTCTCGGGAGACAATGAGCAGTTCTTC
clone_size: NA; j_call: TRBJ1-5; d_call: TRBD1; v_call: TRBV7-8; cdr3_aa: CASSGDRGMRGNQPQHF; cdr3_nt: TGTGCCAGCAGCGGTGACAGGGGGATGAGGGGCAATCAGCCCCAGCATTTT
clone_size: once; j_call: TRBJ2-1; d_call: NA; v_call: TRBV28; cdr3_aa: CASSSSGLAKGNEQFF; cdr3_nt: TGTGCCAGCAGTTCTTCTGGCCTAGCAAAGGGCAATGAGCAGTTCTTC
clone_size: NA; j_call: TRBJ2-4; d_call: TRBD2; v_call: TRBV2; cdr3_aa: CASSRGLATAKNIQYF; cdr3_nt: TGTGCCAGCAGCCGCGGACTAGCGACAGCCAAAAACATTCAGTACTTC
clone_size: NA; j_call: TRBJ1-4; d_call: NA; v_call: TRBV30; cdr3_aa: CAWSDGVDGEKLFF; cdr3_nt: TGTGCCTGGAGCGACGGAGTGGACGGTGAAAAACTGTTTTTT
clone_size: once; j_call: TRBJ2-2; d_call: NA; v_call: TRBV11-2; cdr3_aa: CASSPPGFWTTPHTGELFF; cdr3_nt: TGTGCCAGCAGCCCCCCCGGGTTCTGGACGACGCCACACACCGGGGAGCTGTTTTTT
clone_size: NA; j_call: TRBJ2-1; d_call: NA; v_call: TRBV5-1; cdr3_aa: CASSWTPGGTEQFF; cdr3_nt: TGCGCCAGCAGCTGGACCCCGGGCGGGACTGAGCAGTTCTTC
clone_size: NA; j_call: TRBJ2-5; d_call: NA; v_call: TRBV10-3; cdr3_aa: CAISEGELRGTQYF; cdr3_nt: TGTGCCATCAGTGAGGGAGAACTACGTGGGACCCAGTACTTC
clone_size: NA; j_call: TRBJ2-5; d_call: TRBD1; v_call: TRBV6-6; cdr3_aa: CASSPPRAGGWETQYF; cdr3_nt: TGTGCCAGCAGTCCCCCCAGAGCAGGGGGTTGGGAGACCCAGTACTTC
clone_size: NA; j_call: TRBJ2-2; d_call: TRBD2; v_call: TRBV30; cdr3_aa: CAWDGTSGNTGELFF; cdr3_nt: TGTGCCTGGGACGGGACTAGCGGGAACACCGGGGAGCTGTTTTTT
clone_size: NA; j_call: TRBJ2-3; d_call: NA; v_call: TRBV29-1; cdr3_aa: CSVGKRMTDTQYF; cdr3_nt: TGCAGCGTTGGGAAGAGGATGACAGATACGCAGTATTTT
clone_size: NA; j_call: TRBJ2-6; d_call: NA; v_call: TRBV4-3; cdr3_aa: CASSQDPGHGYSGANVLTF; cdr3_nt: TGCGCCAGCAGCCAAGATCCGGGACACGGTTACTCTGGGGCCAACGTCCTGACTTTC